These 14 T cell receptor beta chains were sequenced from one sample in a study of OX40 agonist ivuxolimab in advanced cancers. Libraries were prepared by immunoSEQ multiplex PCR; TCRdb keeps only in-frame clonotypes and omits some of them. Here the sample spans some 50,000 clones, 75% to 90% being singletons. The material was CD4+ or CD8+ T cells sorted from blood, obtained in a trial of the OX40 agonist ivuxolimab. The receptors here all came from an adult with an advanced solid tumor such as melanoma, head and neck, liver or kidney cancer.

This rearrangement joins TRBV11-2 to TRBJ2-5; 10 bases are a match to TRBD2. The junction had 7 bases not matched to a gene; V was cut back by 5 bases and J by 1 base. Germline-derived CDR1 and CDR2 are SGHAT and FQNNGV. This CDR3 is built from 16 residues. In nucleotides, the CDR3 is TGTGCCAGCAGCACAATACTAGCGGGGCGCCAAGAGACCCAGTACTTC. Translating gives CASSTILAGRQETQYF.

V gene TRBV10-3 combines with J gene TRBJ1-5; D gene unclear. Germline CDR1 and CDR2: ENHRY and SYGVKD. The V end was cut by 0 bases, the J end by 4 bases, with 10 bases between. CDR3 length: 15 amino acids. The CDR3 region has the DNA TGTGCCATCAGTGAGTCACAGTCAAGGAATCAGCCCCAGCATTTT. Its protein product is CAISESQSRNQPQHF.

Only a few counts were recorded for this clone. The chain couples TRBV19 to TRBJ2-2, with D hard to call. Trimming took off 1 base at V and 10 bases at J, with 7 bases between the two ends. The CDR3 is made up of 12 amino acids. Germline-derived CDR1 and CDR2 are LNHDA and SQIVND (reference sequence). CDR3: CASSIGGLELFF. The CDR3 region has the DNA TGTGCCAGTAGTATAGGGGGTTTGGAGCTGTTTTTT. Based on the CDR3 plus reference TRBV19 and TRBJ2-2, the full variable domain is DGGITQSPKYLFRKEGQNVTLSCEQNLNHDAMYWYRQDPGQGLRLIYYSQIVNDFQKGDIAEGYSVSREKKESFPLTVTSAQKNPTAFYLCASSIGGLELFFGEGSRLTVL.

V and J are TRBV28 and TRBJ2-7; D remains ambiguous. The CDR3 sequence is 12 residues long. Germline V gene data show CDR1 as MDHEN and CDR2 as SYDVKM. V lost 3 bases and J lost 2, with 5 bases in between. The CDR3 nucleotides read TGTGCCAGCAGTTTTCGTCCCTACGAGCAGTACTTC. Protein product: CASSFRPYEQYF.

This chain uses TRBV19 with TRBJ1-2; D is uncertain. The V and J ends lost 9 bases and 3 bases respectively, with 17 bases between them. This CDR3 has 14 amino acids. Germline V gene lookup returns CDR1 LNHDA and CDR2 SQIVND (reference sequence). The CDR3 reads CASSEGGGDYGYTF. The DNA for the CDR3 is TGTGCCAGCTCTGAAGGAGGCGGCGACTATGGCTACACCTTC.

The J gene is TRBJ2-7, the V gene TRBV2; a possible D gene is TRBD1 (7 bases). Trimming stripped 10 bases from V and 4 bases from J, with 17 bases between. Per the germline V gene, CDR1 is SNHLY and CDR2 is FYNNEI. The CDR3 extends over 13 amino acids. Here the CDR3 reads CATEGATRYEQYF. The CDR3, as DNA: TGTGCCACGGAGGGGGCGACTAGGTACGAGCAGTACTTC.

The chain uses TRBV28 and TRBJ1-1, with no clear D. Trimming shortened V by 4 bases and J by 5 bases, and 11 bases separated the two germline ends. The CDR3 contains 13 residues. Per the germline V gene, CDR1 is MDHEN and CDR2 is SYDVKM. CDR3 amino acids: CASSSRGKTEAFF. The CDR3 nucleotides read TGTGCCAGCAGTTCTCGGGGTAAGACTGAAGCTTTCTTT.

The rearrangement joins TRBV10-3 to TRBJ1-3; tentatively, D is TRBD1 (5 bases). V was cut by 10 bases and J by 7 bases, with 17 bases left in between. Germline CDR1 reads ENHRY; CDR2 reads SYGVKD. The CDR3 is made up of 13 amino acids. CDR3 DNA sequence: TGTGCCACCAAGAACGCAGGGAGGAACACCATATATTTT. Its protein is CATKNAGRNTIYF.

This clone was seen more than once but under ten times. The V gene is TRBV29-1, the J gene TRBJ1-3; D is unclear. Germline lookup yields CDR1 SQVTM and CDR2 ANQGSEA. This CDR3 contains 13 residues. Deletions cut 4 bases from V and 2 bases from J, with 9 bases between. CDR3 bases: TGCAGCGTTGGTGTCACTGCTGGAAACACCATATATTTT. As protein: CSVGVTAGNTIYF.

CDR3 DNA sequence: TGTGCCAGCAGACTGACAGAGAGCACAGATACGCAGTATTTT. Translation gives CASRLTESTDTQYF. The rearrangement joins TRBV6-1 to TRBJ2-3; possible D gene TRBD1, 5 bases. This CDR3 comprises 14 residues. Germline V gives CDR1 MNHNS, CDR2 SASEGT. V lost 6 bases and J 0 bases, leaving 10 bases between the germline ends.

V usage is TRBV27 and J usage is TRBJ2-7; no firm D call. Trimming took off 2 bases at V and 7 bases at J, with 9 bases between the two ends. The germline V gene encodes CDR1 MNHEY and CDR2 SMNVEV (reference sequence). The CDR3 has 12 residues. The CDR3 coding sequence is TGTGCCAGCAGTTTACCTGGACGGGAGCAGTACTTC. It is translated as CASSLPGREQYF.

The sample holds one count of this clone. This chain links TRBV11-3 with TRBJ2-3; either TRBD1 or TRBD2 may fit D (5 bases each). The CDR3 length is 16 residues. Trimming took off 3 bases at V and 4 bases at J, with 17 bases between the two ends. Germline values: CDR1 SGHNT, CDR2 YENEEA. The CDR3 DNA follows: TGTGCCAGCAGCTTTTATCGAGGGGTTGCCCCAGATACGCAGTATTTT. Translated: CASSFYRGVAPDTQYF. The complete variable domain, with remaining parts taken from reference TRBV11-3 and TRBJ2-3, reads EAGVVQSPRYKIIEKKQPVAFWCNPISGHNTLYWYLQNLGQGPELLIRYENEEAVDDSQLPKDRFSAERLKGVDSTLKIQPAELGDSAVYLCASSFYRGVAPDTQYFGPGTRLTVL.

CDR3 sequence (DNA): TGTGCCAGCAATCCACAGATATACAATGAGCAGTTCTTC. Its translation is CASNPQIYNEQFF. The V gene is TRBV5-8, the J gene TRBJ2-1, with unresolved D. This CDR3 comprises 13 residues. CDR1 and CDR2 from the germline V gene are SGHTS and YDEGEE. Trimming left V 6 bases short and J 4 bases short, with 11 bases between.

The V call is TRBV11-1, the J call TRBJ2-3; the D gene could be TRBD1 or TRBD2 (5 bases each). The V gene lost 2 bases and the J gene lost 0 bases, with 9 bases spanning the gap. The CDR3 is made up of 15 amino acids. Germline V gives CDR1 SGHAT, CDR2 FQDESV (reference sequence). DNA of the CDR3: TGTGCCAGCAGCTTAACAGGACTTAGCACAGATACGCAGTATTTT. Translated: CASSLTGLSTDTQYF.